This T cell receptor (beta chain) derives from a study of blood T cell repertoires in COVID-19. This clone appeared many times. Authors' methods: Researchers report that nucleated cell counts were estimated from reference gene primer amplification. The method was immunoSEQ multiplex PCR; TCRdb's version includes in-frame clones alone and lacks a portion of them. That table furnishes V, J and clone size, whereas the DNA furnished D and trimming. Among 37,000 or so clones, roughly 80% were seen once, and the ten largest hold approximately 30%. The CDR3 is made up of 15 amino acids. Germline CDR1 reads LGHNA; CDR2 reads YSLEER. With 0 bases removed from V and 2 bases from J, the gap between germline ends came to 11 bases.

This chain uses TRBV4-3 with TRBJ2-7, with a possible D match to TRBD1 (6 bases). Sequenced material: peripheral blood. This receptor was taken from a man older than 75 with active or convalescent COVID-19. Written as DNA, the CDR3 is TGCGCCAGCAGCCAAGATTGGACAGCTACCTACGAGCAGTACTTC. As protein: CASSQDWTATYEQYF.